This passage covers 32 T cell receptor beta chains from one sample sequenced in a study of blood T cell repertoires in COVID-19. The protocol was immunoSEQ multiplex PCR, while the TCRdb copy is restricted to in-frame clones and leaves out a portion. The table lists 300,000 to 350,000 clones, around 90% of them singletons. The sequenced sample consisted of peripheral blood. The receptors here all came from a woman younger than 45 with COVID-19, enrolled during active disease.

The sample holds one count of this clone. This chain links TRBV5-1 with TRBJ2-2; TRBD2 is a possible D gene (5 bases). The CDR3 has 17 residues. Trimming left V 0 bases short and J 0 bases short, with 12 bases between. The germline V gene encodes CDR1 SGHRS and CDR2 YFSETQ. CDR3 sequence reads: CASSLEEALTNTGELFF. Here the CDR3 DNA reads TGCGCCAGCAGCTTGGAGGAGGCCCTGACGAACACCGGGGAGCTGTTTTTT.

The chain recombines TRBV6-8 with TRBJ1-5; 7 bases align to TRBD1. CDR1 is MNHGY and CDR2 is SAAAGT in the germline V gene. The CDR3 sequence is 16 residues long. Trimming cost V 2 bases and J 3 bases; bases outside gene matches: 7. The CDR3, as DNA: TGTGCCAGCAGTTACCTTGTCGACAGGGACAATCAGCCCCAGCATTTT. Amino acid sequence: CASSYLVDRDNQPQHF.

The chain recombines TRBV19 with TRBJ2-2, with 8 bases matching TRBD2. CDR3 length equals 15 residues. V was clipped by 7 bases and J by 0 bases; unmatched bases: 4. The germline V gene encodes CDR1 LNHDA and CDR2 SQIVND (reference sequence). The CDR3 region is CASTIAGTNTGELFF. CDR3 nucleotide sequence: TGTGCCAGTACCATAGCGGGAACGAACACCGGGGAGCTGTTTTTT.

Worth noting for this clone: The same CDR3 can be traced to other DNA sequences in this sample. This CDR3 is CASSLTGLNYGYTF. CDR3 coding DNA: TGTGCCAGCAGTTTGACAGGGCTAAACTATGGCTACACCTTC. The chain joins TRBV28 to TRBJ1-2, with 7 bases that match TRBD1. The CDR3 totals 14 residues. CDR1 MDHEN and CDR2 SYDVKM come from the germline V gene. V gave up 3 bases and J gave up 2 bases; unmatched junction bases: 3.

The gene calls are TRBV28 and TRBJ2-1; 8 bases are shared with TRBD1. Germline CDR1 MDHEN, CDR2 SYDVKM. V lost 5 bases, J lost 9 bases, and 15 bases stayed unmatched. This CDR3 comprises 16 residues. DNA of the CDR3: TGTGCCAGCAGTCCTACAGGGGGGAGAGCGTACGGTGAGCAGTTCTTC. Translated, it gives CASSPTGGRAYGEQFF.

The chain links TRBV2 to TRBJ2-1; 7 bases agree with TRBD2. The trim removed 4 bases at V and 3 bases at J, leaving 6 bases unmatched. The CDR3 is made up of 15 amino acids. Germline lookup yields CDR1 SNHLY and CDR2 FYNNEI. DNA of the CDR3: TGTGCCAGCAGTGCAGCGGGGCCGCGCTACAATGAGCAGTTCTTC. This codes for CASSAAGPRYNEQFF.

DNA for the CDR3: TGTGCCAGCAGCCCCGGCCCAGGGTTCCAGGGCTACACCTTC. Its protein is CASSPGPGFQGYTF. The chain links TRBV7-2 to TRBJ1-2, with D possibly being TRBD1 (5 bases). The CDR3 has 14 residues. V was clipped by 5 bases and J by 8 bases, with 18 bases between them. Germline V gene lookup returns CDR1 SGHTA and CDR2 FQGNSA.

The CDR3 sequence is CASSFGGRAITDTQYF. The DNA of the CDR3 is TGTGCCAGCAGCTTTGGCGGGAGGGCCATAACTGATACGCAGTATTTT. This rearrangement joins TRBV7-6 to TRBJ2-3, with 9 bases matching TRBD2. This CDR3 is built from 16 residues. Germline V gives CDR1 SGHVS, CDR2 FNYEAQ. The trim removed 3 bases at V and 6 bases at J, leaving 10 bases unmatched. Looking up the rest from reference TRBV7-6 and TRBJ2-3 gives the full variable domain: GAGVSQSPRYKVTKRGQDVALRCDPISGHVSLYWYRQALGQGPEFLTYFNYEAQQDKSGLPNDRFSAERPEGSISTLTIQRTEQRDSAMYRCASSFGGRAITDTQYFGPGTRLTVL.

The rearrangement links TRBV5-1 to TRBJ2-5; possibly TRBD2 for D (6 bases). The CDR3 is 14 residues long. The germline gives CDR1 SGHRS, CDR2 YFSETQ. The V end was cut by 4 bases, the J end by 4 bases, with 14 bases between. The CDR3 protein is CASSGTRGRETQYF. CDR3 DNA sequence: TGCGCCAGCAGCGGGACTCGAGGGAGAGAGACCCAGTACTTC. Supplemented by reference TRBV5-1 and TRBJ2-5, the full variable domain reads KAGVTQTPRYLIKTRGQQVTLSCSPISGHRSVSWYQQTPGQGLQFLFEYFSETQRNKGNFPGRFSGRQFSNSRSEMNVSTLELGDSALYLCASSGTRGRETQYFGPGTRLLVL.

The V and J genes are TRBV4-3 and TRBJ2-1, with 8 positions matching TRBD2. Germline CDR1 and CDR2: LGHNA and YSLEER. This CDR3 is built from 16 residues. V shed 0 bases and J 4 bases; nucleotides not matched to a gene: 5. In DNA, the CDR3 is TGCGCCAGCAGCCAAGATAAAACTAGCGGATACAATGAGCAGTTCTTC. It encodes CASSQDKTSGYNEQFF.

The chain joins TRBV19 to TRBJ1-1; no clear D. CDR3 length: 12 residues. V was clipped by 5 bases and J by 2 bases, with 6 bases between them. The germline V gene encodes CDR1 LNHDA and CDR2 SQIVND (reference sequence). CDR3 loop: CASSLYNTEAFF. The CDR3 nucleotides are TGTGCCAGTAGTCTCTATAACACTGAAGCTTTCTTT. Drawing the rest from reference TRBV19 and TRBJ1-1, the complete variable domain is DGGITQSPKYLFRKEGQNVTLSCEQNLNHDAMYWYRQDPGQGLRLIYYSQIVNDFQKGDIAEGYSVSREKKESFPLTVTSAQKNPTAFYLCASSLYNTEAFFGQGTRLTVV.

This chain links TRBV4-3 with TRBJ2-1; 12 nucleotides match TRBD2. Germline CDR1 reads LGHNA; CDR2 reads YSLEER. Trimming cost V 0 bases and J 8 bases; bases outside gene matches: 5. This CDR3 is built from 16 residues. DNA for the CDR3: TGCGCCAGCAGCCAAGATCTAGCGGGAGGGCACGATGAGCAGTTCTTC. It encodes CASSQDLAGGHDEQFF.

This clone was counted a single time. The chain is built from TRBV9 and TRBJ2-1; TRBD2 agrees at 7 bases. V was pared by 0 bases and J by 1 base, with 7 bases of the junction left unmatched. Looked up from germline, CDR1 is SGDLS and CDR2 is YYNGEE. The CDR3 extends over 17 amino acids. The DNA for the CDR3 is TGTGCCAGCAGCGTAGAATTAGGAGCGGGATCCTACAATGAGCAGTTCTTC. Translated, it gives CASSVELGAGSYNEQFF.

The chain carries TRBV11-2 and TRBJ2-7, with 10 nucleotides matching TRBD1. The CDR3 extends over 15 amino acids. V shed 3 bases, J shed 7 bases, and the junction held 9 bases outside the gene matches. CDR1 is SGHAT and CDR2 is FQNNGV in the germline V gene. Here the CDR3 reads CASSFGGGQGLEQYF. The CDR3 bases are TGTGCCAGCAGCTTCGGGGGGGGACAGGGGTTGGAGCAGTACTTC.

This clone was counted only a few times. CDR3 nucleotide sequence: TGTGCCTGGAGTTCGTTTTCTGGAAACACCATATATTTT. Its protein product is CAWSSFSGNTIYF. J is TRBJ1-3 and V is TRBV30; D not certain. The CDR3 length is 13 residues. The germline V gene encodes CDR1 GTSNPN and CDR2 SVGIG (reference sequence). Trimming took 2 bases from V and 1 from J, leaving 6 bases between them.

The rearrangement uses TRBV27 and TRBJ1-6; tentative D call: TRBD1 (6 bases). Germline V lookup: CDR1 MNHEY, CDR2 SMNVEV (reference sequence). V dropped 6 bases and J dropped 9 bases, with 15 bases sitting between them. CDR3 length: 14 residues. The CDR3 DNA reads as TGTGCCAGCAGAACCGGGACATCCGCTTCACCCCTCCACTTT. This gives the protein CASRTGTSASPLHF.

The CDR3, as DNA: TGTGCCAGCAGCCAAGAGGGACAGTTCACTGAAGCTTTCTTT. Translated: CASSQEGQFTEAFF. The chain has TRBV3-1 (or the pseudogene TRBV3-2) and TRBJ1-1, with 7 bases lining up with TRBD1. V was pared by 0 bases and J by 4 bases, with 2 bases of the junction left unmatched. The germline V gene has CDR1 LGHDT and CDR2 YNNKEL (reference sequence). This CDR3 spans 14 amino acids.

The count of this clone is one. The chain has TRBV3-1 (or the pseudogene TRBV3-2) and TRBJ1-5; a possible D gene is TRBD1 (6 bases). V was shortened by 4 bases and J by 2 bases, with 21 bases between the two germline ends. CDR3 length equals 18 residues. The germline CDR1 and CDR2 sequences are LGHDT and YNNKEL (reference sequence). Here the CDR3 DNA reads TGTGCCAGCAGCCCAGGGCCATCTAGGGGGGGAGGCAATCAGCCCCAGCATTTT. Protein sequence: CASSPGPSRGGGNQPQHF.

This rearrangement joins TRBV30 to TRBJ2-5, with D maybe TRBD2 (6 bases). This CDR3 comprises 13 residues. CDR1 and CDR2 (germline): GTSNPN, SVGIG (reference sequence). The V end lost 3 bases, the J end lost 2 bases, and 10 bases lay between the germline ends. CDR3 in amino acids: CAWRTREQETQYF. CDR3 nucleotide sequence: TGTGCCTGGAGGACTAGGGAACAAGAGACCCAGTACTTC.

The chain joins TRBV2 to TRBJ1-5; D is possibly TRBD1 (5 bases). Looked up from germline, CDR1 is SNHLY and CDR2 is FYNNEI. V was pared by 1 base and J by 6 bases, with 10 bases between. This CDR3 has 14 amino acids. CDR3 DNA sequence: TGTGCCAGCAGTGAAGAGGCAGGGTTTCAGCCCCAGCATTTT. It is translated as CASSEEAGFQPQHF. Full variable domain (outside the CDR3, taken from reference TRBV2 and TRBJ1-5): EPEVTQTPSHQVTQMGQEVILRCVPISNHLYFYWYRQILGQKVEFLVSFYNNEISEKSEIFDDQFSVERPDGSNFTLKIRSTKLEDSAMYFCASSEEAGFQPQHFGDGTRLSIL.

The J gene is TRBJ2-1, the V gene TRBV5-1; TRBD2 matches 8 bases. Unmatched junction bases numbered 4, after V lost 2 bases and J lost 3 bases. CDR3 size: 15 residues. Germline assignment: CDR1 SGHRS and CDR2 YFSETQ. Written as DNA, the CDR3 is TGCGCCAGCAGCTTAACTAGCGGTCTCTACAATGAGCAGTTCTTC. It encodes CASSLTSGLYNEQFF.

J is TRBJ2-5 and V is TRBV28; tentative D call: TRBD1 (5 bases). Per germline, CDR1 MDHEN and CDR2 SYDVKM. V lost 6 bases to trimming and J lost 5 bases, with 13 bases between them. CDR3 size: 13 residues. CDR3 loop: CASSQGILETQYF. The CDR3 nucleotides read TGTGCCAGCAGCCAGGGAATTCTGGAGACCCAGTACTTC.

CDR3 nucleotides: TGTGCCAGCAGTCGGGAGACAGGGGCCGTAGCTTACAATGAGCAGTTCTTC. It encodes CASSRETGAVAYNEQFF. V and J are TRBV5-4 and TRBJ2-1; 8 bases are a match to TRBD1. The junction had 14 bases not matched to a gene; V was cut back by 5 bases and J by 4 bases. The germline gives CDR1 SGHNT, CDR2 YYREEE (reference sequence). The CDR3 totals 17 residues.

Here the CDR3 reads CASRIAGGPGEQFF. CDR3 coding DNA: TGTGCCAGCAGGATAGCGGGAGGGCCGGGAGAGCAGTTCTTC. The chain combines TRBV2 with TRBJ2-1; 11 bases match TRBD2. Germline V lookup: CDR1 SNHLY, CDR2 FYNNEI. The CDR3 totals 14 residues. V was pared by 6 bases and J by 10 bases, with 8 bases of the junction left unmatched.

The CDR3 sequence: CASQPGPFNEQFF. CDR3 in DNA: TGTGCCAGCCAGCCTGGGCCGTTCAATGAGCAGTTCTTC. The chain combines TRBV5-4 with TRBJ2-1; D gene unclear. Germline CDR1 is SGHNT and CDR2 is YYREEE (reference sequence). This CDR3 is 13 amino acids long. V lost 7 bases, J lost 6 bases, and 14 bases lay in between.

The sample holds a few counts of this clone. This chain connects TRBV19 to TRBJ1-5; D is possibly TRBD1 (6 bases). This CDR3 spans 17 amino acids. V was trimmed by 7 bases and J by 2 bases, leaving 21 bases between them. The germline V gene has CDR1 LNHDA and CDR2 SQIVND (reference sequence). The CDR3 DNA sequence: TGTGCCAGTACCGCAGGTCGGGGGGCCAGGGGCAATCAGCCCCAGCATTTT. Translating it yields CASTAGRGARGNQPQHF. Filled out from reference TRBV19 and TRBJ1-5, the complete variable domain reads DGGITQSPKYLFRKEGQNVTLSCEQNLNHDAMYWYRQDPGQGLRLIYYSQIVNDFQKGDIAEGYSVSREKKESFPLTVTSAQKNPTAFYLCASTAGRGARGNQPQHFGDGTRLSIL.

This clone was seen a handful of times. The chain uses TRBV15 and TRBJ2-1; D is unresolved. The V gene lost 0 bases and the J gene lost 4 bases, with 13 bases spanning the gap. The CDR3 extends over 16 amino acids. Germline V gene lookup returns CDR1 LNHNV and CDR2 YYDKDF (reference sequence). The CDR3 loop is CATSRDGRIGYNEQFF. The CDR3 coding sequence is TGTGCCACCAGCAGAGATGGGCGAATAGGATACAATGAGCAGTTCTTC.

V and J are TRBV7-2 and TRBJ2-7; no firm D call. Trimming took off 3 bases at V and 4 bases at J, with 10 bases between the two ends. The germline gives CDR1 SGHTA, CDR2 FQGNSA. The CDR3 length is 13 residues. The CDR3 nucleotides are TGTGCCAGCAGCTTCGAGACTGCTTACGAGCAGTACTTC. As protein: CASSFETAYEQYF.

About this clone: Other nucleotide sequences from this sample produce the same CDR3. The chain carries TRBV4-1 and TRBJ1-5; D is unclear. Deletions cut 3 bases from V and 1 base from J, with 10 bases between. Per germline, CDR1 MGHRA and CDR2 YSYEKL. This CDR3 region has 15 residues. The CDR3 nucleotides read TGCGCCAGCAGCCAGGTACCCGGGAGCAATCAGCCCCAGCATTTT. It specifies CASSQVPGSNQPQHF.

A single count supports this clone. The chain combines TRBV5-4 with TRBJ2-2, with TRBD2 matching over 9 bases. The CDR3 covers 15 residues. J lost 5 bases, V lost 0 bases, and 2 bases had no gene match. The germline V gene encodes CDR1 SGHNT and CDR2 YYREEE (reference sequence). CDR3 loop: CASSLGLAGTGELFF. The CDR3 nucleotides read TGTGCCAGCAGCTTGGGCCTAGCGGGGACCGGGGAGCTGTTTTTT.

The rearrangement uses TRBV29-1 and TRBJ1-5, with D unclear. CDR1 is SQVTM, CDR2 ANQGSEA, per germline. The CDR3 length is 12 residues. Trimming took 4 bases from V and 8 from J, leaving 12 bases between them. CDR3 residues: CSVGDPAKPQHF. CDR3 DNA: TGCAGCGTTGGAGACCCCGCGAAGCCCCAGCATTTT.

This sequence joins TRBV7-2 and TRBJ2-7, with D hard to call. Trimming left V 4 bases short and J 4 bases short, with 8 bases between. CDR1 and CDR2 from the germline V gene are SGHTA and FQGNSA. CDR3 length equals 12 residues. The CDR3 sequence is CASSYNRYEQYF. For the CDR3, the DNA is TGTGCCAGCAGCTACAACAGATACGAGCAGTACTTC.